Below, 10 T cell receptor beta chains from the same sample are listed, as sequenced in a study of blood T cell repertoires in COVID-19 (dated by TCRdb to 2018 to 2020). The method was the immunoSEQ multiplex PCR assay. The source is immuneACCESS, and TCRdb retained only in-frame sequences with V and J called. Part of the clones is not carried over; for the studies checked, unresolved V genes explain less than half of this, and the remainder is unexplained. The sample table holds tens of thousands of clones, of which approximately 80% were seen once. The ten largest make up 2.5% of the sample. The material sequenced was peripheral blood. The source of these receptors is a woman between 65 and 79 years old with COVID-19, enrolled during active disease.

This chain connects TRBV3-1 (or the pseudogene TRBV3-2) to TRBJ1-1; a weak D match, TRBD1 (5 bases). Germline-derived CDR1 and CDR2 are LGHDT and YNNKEL (reference sequence). The V end lost 4 bases, the J end lost 10 bases, and 16 bases lay between the germline ends. CDR3 length equals 13 residues. The CDR3, as DNA: TGTGCCAGCAGCCCCTATGGGGCAGCTCCAGCTTTCTTT. Protein: CASSPYGAAPAFF.

This clone was recorded once. J is TRBJ1-2 and V is TRBV24-1, with D perhaps matching TRBD1 (6 bases). CDR3 length equals 16 residues. V shed 4 bases and J shed 3 bases, with 17 bases lying between them. CDR1 is KGHDR and CDR2 is SFDVKD in the germline V gene. The CDR3 loop reads CATSDPDGTTDYGYTF. Written as DNA, the CDR3 is TGTGCCACCAGTGACCCAGATGGGACAACTGACTATGGCTACACCTTC.

This clone has a single count. The chain recombines TRBV11-2 with TRBJ1-2; TRBD1 might be the D (6 bases). The CDR3 length is 13 residues. The V end lost 6 bases, the J end lost 2 bases, and 10 bases lay between the germline ends. CDR1 SGHAT and CDR2 FQNNGV come from the germline V gene. The CDR3 sequence: CASSPGQNYGYTF. The CDR3 DNA sequence: TGTGCCAGCAGTCCCGGACAGAACTATGGCTACACCTTC.

The CDR3 DNA is TGTGCCATCAGTGGGACAGGGTCCCAAAGAGCTAGCACAGATACGCAGTATTTT. Amino acids: CAISGTGSQRASTDTQYF. The rearrangement uses TRBV10-3 and TRBJ2-3, with 8 bases aligning to TRBD1. CDR3 length equals 18 residues. The germline gives CDR1 ENHRY, CDR2 SYGVKD. J gave up 0 bases and V 4 bases, and 12 bases lay outside the gene matches.

This clone appeared once. The V and J genes are TRBV2 and TRBJ1-2; D is undetermined. The CDR3 runs 12 residues. Trimming took 3 bases from V and 6 from J, leaving 8 bases between them. Germline V gene lookup returns CDR1 SNHLY and CDR2 FYNNEI. CDR3 residues: CASSESPNGYTF. The CDR3 region has the DNA TGTGCCAGCAGTGAGAGTCCGAATGGCTACACCTTC.

This chain uses TRBV7-2 with TRBJ2-1; 10 bases match TRBD2. Germline lookup yields CDR1 SGHTA and CDR2 FQGNSA. The CDR3 sequence is 16 residues long. Trimming cost V 1 base and J 8 bases; bases outside gene matches: 8. CDR3 in amino acids: CASSLDSGTSVHEQFF. The CDR3 bases are TGTGCCAGCAGCTTAGACTCCGGGACTAGCGTCCATGAGCAGTTCTTC.

V and J are TRBV2 and TRBJ2-1; D is unclear. V was clipped by 7 bases and J by 0 bases, with 13 bases between them. The CDR3 spans 15 residues. Germline loops: CDR1 SNHLY, CDR2 FYNNEI. The CDR3, as DNA: TGTGCCAGCAAGGTAGACTCTGGCTCCTACAATGAGCAGTTCTTC. Translation gives CASKVDSGSYNEQFF.

This chain uses TRBV19 with TRBJ1-2; D gene ambiguous. The V gene lost 8 bases and the J gene lost 6 bases, with 19 bases spanning the gap. CDR3 length: 14 residues. Germline assignment: CDR1 LNHDA and CDR2 SQIVND (reference sequence). CDR3 DNA: TGTGCCAGTGGTACGGCGGTCAGGAGGAATGGCTACACCTTC. This sequence encodes CASGTAVRRNGYTF.

The chain recombines TRBV19 with TRBJ1-5; the match to TRBD1 covers 7 bases. V lost 10 bases, J lost 5 bases, and 8 bases stayed unmatched. Looked up from germline, CDR1 is LNHDA and CDR2 is SQIVND (reference sequence). This CDR3 has 13 residues. CDR3 residues: CATSGTVDQPQHF. CDR3 nucleotide sequence: TGTGCCACCTCCGGGACAGTCGATCAGCCCCAGCATTTT.

V usage is TRBV18 and J usage is TRBJ2-5; D unresolved. This CDR3 is built from 13 residues. V was cut by 4 bases and J by 3 bases, with 9 bases left in between. Germline V gives CDR1 KGHSH, CDR2 LQKENI. The CDR3 DNA sequence: TGTGCCAGCTCACAAAACTCGGAAGAGACCCAGTACTTC. Its translation: CASSQNSEETQYF.